Below are 9 T cell receptor beta chains sequenced from a single sample in a study of CD8+ T cells in alopecia areata (dated by TCRdb to between 2017 and 2018). Library preparation used the immunoSEQ multiplex PCR assay. RNA was extracted from all samples and reverse transcribed into cDNA, which served as template for TCR sequencing. Sourced from immuneACCESS, this table was stored by TCRdb with only in-frame sequences that have V and J called. A share of the clones is absent; for the studies checked, an unresolved V gene accounts for under half, and the remainder has no known explanation. Present in this sample are about 130,000 clones, about 49% of which were seen just once. Together, the top ten hold roughly 20% of the sample. The intended sense of this specimen's time point label: baseline before oral tofacitinib. Sequenced material: CD8+ T cells sorted from blood, taken at week 0. Receptors originate from a human donor with alopecia areata.

Only one count was recorded for this clone. The chain employs TRBV5-6 and TRBJ1-1; D gene uncertain. The CDR3 spans 12 residues. CDR1 and CDR2 (germline): SGHDT, YYEEEE. V shed 4 bases and J shed 5 bases, with 9 bases lying between them. The CDR3 loop is CASSPDGTEAFF. For the CDR3, the DNA is TGTGCCAGCAGCCCCGACGGGACTGAAGCTTTCTTT.

V is TRBV6-1 and J is TRBJ1-2; D not certain. Trimming pared 8 bases from V and 7 bases from J, leaving 5 bases between. CDR3 length: 9 amino acids. Germline CDR1 MNHNS, CDR2 SASEGT. The CDR3 region is CASGGGYTF. CDR3 in DNA: TGTGCCAGCGGTGGTGGCTACACCTTC.

This clone has more than one count but fewer than ten. The chain combines TRBV9 with TRBJ1-2, with D possibly TRBD1 on 5 matching bases. This CDR3 contains 15 residues. The ends were cut back, 4 bases at V and 9 bases at J, with 22 bases in the middle. Germline CDR1 and CDR2: SGDLS and YYNGEE. CDR3 nucleotides: TGTGCCAGCAGCCACTCCCAGACAGTTGGTTTAAGCTACACCTTC. Its protein is CASSHSQTVGLSYTF.

This clone was seen once. This CDR3 reads CASRQGGNQPQHF. CDR3 bases: TGTGCCAGCAGACAGGGGGGCAATCAGCCCCAGCATTTT. The V gene is TRBV6-5, the J gene TRBJ1-5, with TRBD1 matching over 8 bases. CDR1 and CDR2 from the germline V gene are MNHEY and SVGAGI. V trimming: 6 bases; J trimming: 2 bases; junction bases outside the gene matches: 0. The length of the CDR3 is 13 residues.

The J gene is TRBJ2-5, the V gene TRBV29-1; maybe TRBD2 (6 bases). The CDR3 loop spans 12 amino acids. From germline, CDR1 is SQVTM and CDR2 ANQGSEA. In DNA form, the CDR3 reads TGCGCGGAAACGGGGGTCGTAAAGACCCAGTACTTC. Its translation: CAETGVVKTQYF.

The table lists this clone with a few counts. This chain links TRBV13 with TRBJ2-5; TRBD2 is a possible D gene (7 bases). The CDR3 contains 12 residues. Germline V gives CDR1 PRHDT, CDR2 FYEKMQ (reference sequence). The V end was cut by 5 bases, the J end by 10 bases, with 14 bases between. For the CDR3, the DNA is TGTGCCAGCAGCCAAGGGGGGGAACTCCAGTACTTC. Residues: CASSQGGELQYF. The variable domain in full, with the rest retrieved from reference TRBV13 and TRBJ2-5, is AAGVIQSPRHLIKEKRETATLKCYPIPRHDTVYWYQQGPGQDPQFLISFYEKMQSDKGSIPDRFSAQQFSDYHSELNMSSLELGDSALYFCASSQGGELQYFGPGTRLLVL.

This rearrangement joins TRBV6-5 to TRBJ2-7; D may be TRBD1 (5 bases). The CDR3 is made up of 12 amino acids. Germline V gene lookup returns CDR1 MNHEY and CDR2 SVGAGI. V was pared by 6 bases and J by 2 bases, with 8 bases between. DNA of the CDR3: TGTGCCAGCAGGCACAGGACCTACGAGCAGTACTTC. Its translation is CASRHRTYEQYF.

This clone was seen more than once but under ten times. V usage is TRBV9 and J usage is TRBJ2-3; maybe TRBD1 (5 bases). V lost 4 bases to trimming and J lost 2 bases, with 14 bases between them. The germline CDR1 and CDR2 sequences are SGDLS and YYNGEE. CDR3 length: 15 residues. The CDR3 DNA follows: TGTGCCAGCAGCCCTTACCGACAGATCACAGATACGCAGTATTTT. This codes for CASSPYRQITDTQYF.

The chain combines TRBV6-5 with TRBJ2-7, with D perhaps assigned TRBD1 or TRBD2 (6 bases each). The CDR3 is 14 residues long. The V gene's germline CDR1 is MNHEY and CDR2 SVGAGI. V lost 5 bases and J lost 5, with 16 bases in between. DNA for the CDR3: TGTGCCAGCAGTCAACAGGGACTGTCCCACGAGCAGTACTTC. Protein: CASSQQGLSHEQYF.